This T cell receptor (beta chain) was retrieved from a study of blood T cell repertoires in COVID-19 (TCRdb year 2020). Regarding the complete study: Samples from collaborators originated in the United States, Italy and Spain and spanned both the acute and convalescent phases of COVID-19. The material from the prospective study consisted of cDNA or gDNA derived from T cells, B-cell-depleted T cells, or PBMCs. Subjects who had been exposed to COVID-19, were actively infected with it, or had recovered from it provided the deeply sampled blood TCRbeta repertoires that made up the dataset. The repertoires were released in a freely available public database intended as a resource for research on the immune response to SARS-CoV-2. Samples came from the ongoing ImmuneRACE study (first 160 participants) plus 1,254 subjects from 6 global collaborators. Nearly every sample came with metadata listing a de-identified subject ID, COVID-19 status, age in years and sex. Where available, HLA class I and class II types were obtained from metadata supplied by the sample provider rather than from assay-based typing.

The germline V gene (reference sequence) provides CDR1 SEHNR and CDR2 FQNEAQ. The cysteine opens and the phenylalanine closes a CDR3 of 16 amino acids. The CDR3 DNA has 48 bases and is translated from base 1. The germline ends are 18 bases apart after V is trimmed by 5 bases and J by 4 bases. With respect to this clone: Its recognized antigen is unknown. It has no much larger one-base neighbor in the sample; base qualities were not kept.

TCRbeta CDR3 regions were amplified from genomic DNA using the immunoSEQ Assay, a bias-controlled multiplex PCR. As for how the authors treated the data: Within the assay, amplification of reference gene primers was used to estimate how many nucleated cells each sample contained. To quantify the absolute abundance of each unique TCRbeta CDR3 rearrangement, sequence reads were collapsed and filtered. For each sample, productive Simpson clonality was calculated as the square root of Simpson's diversity index across productive rearrangements. TCRdb limited this immuneACCESS table to in-frame rearrangements with V and J called. A share of clones is missing; checked studies link under half to unresolved V genes, and the rest is unexplained. The V and J calls and clone size were taken over from that table, and D and trimming were inferred from the DNA. The sample contains about 52,000 clones, roughly 87% of them found a single time. The ten largest clones add up to around 15% of the sample.

Each collaborating institution followed its own protocols to collect whole blood in K2EDTA tubes. For TCRbeta analysis, collaborators shipped samples as frozen whole blood, isolated PBMCs, or DNA extracted from either of those sample types. The investigation overall reported the following: How much clinical and demographic metadata was included differed by source and by participant, and the metadata was provided uncurated.

The receptor was derived from a human donor with active COVID-19. The donor label of this sample is uncertain. The V and J segments used are TRBV7-9 and TRBJ2-1; TRBD2 might be the D gene, on 7 matching bases. Sequenced: peripheral blood. The DNA is TGTGCCAGCAGCCCTGGTCCGGGGGGCGGGTACAATGAGCAGTTCTTC. This yields the protein CASSPGPGGGYNEQFF.